The present T cell receptor (beta chain) was sequenced within a study of blood T cell repertoires in COVID-19 (TCRdb year 2020). Looking at the study overall: Samples from collaborators originated in the United States, Italy and Spain and spanned both the acute and convalescent phases of COVID-19. The prospective study material was composed of cDNA or gDNA derived from T cells, B-cell-depleted T cells, or PBMCs. Subjects who had been exposed to COVID-19, were actively infected with it, or had recovered from it provided the deeply sampled blood TCRbeta repertoires that made up the dataset. The repertoires were released in a freely available public database meant as a resource for research on the immune response to SARS-CoV-2. Samples came from the ongoing ImmuneRACE study (first 160 participants) plus 1,254 subjects from 6 global collaborators. Sample metadata almost always included a de-identified subject ID, COVID-19 status, age in years and sex. HLA class I and class II types, where available, came from metadata supplied by the sample provider rather than from assay-based typing.

TCRbeta CDR3 regions were amplified from genomic DNA using the immunoSEQ Assay, a bias-controlled multiplex PCR. For the original study's pipeline: The number of nucleated cells in each sample was estimated by amplification of reference gene primers within the assay. Sequence reads were collapsed and filtered to measure the absolute abundance of every unique TCRbeta CDR3 rearrangement. For each sample, productive Simpson clonality was calculated by taking the square root of Simpson's diversity index across productive rearrangements. The table comes from immuneACCESS by way of TCRdb, which keeps in-frame sequences with V and J called. Part of the clones is missing from these tables; in studies checked, under half for an unresolved V gene and the rest for unknown reasons. Clone size and V and J calls were adopted from that table, with D and trimming inferred from the DNA. In all, the sample holds over 70,000 clones, and 75% to 80% of those were seen once. The top ten hold approximately 2.1% of the sample.

In Seattle, one collaborating source enrolled patients while the infection was active and tracked those patients longitudinally over the course of disease. Collaborating institutions collected whole blood in K2EDTA tubes following their own protocols. Collaborator samples were shipped for TCRbeta analysis as frozen whole blood, isolated PBMCs, or DNA extracted from either sample type. Points the paper makes about the study in general: Clinical and demographic metadata were provided uncurated, with the amount varying by source and participant.

Regarding this clone: What antigen it recognizes has not been identified. No much larger clone is present one base from it, and per-base qualities are unavailable.

In the germline V gene (reference sequence), CDR1 corresponds to LNHDA and CDR2 to SQIVND. V was cut back by 5 bases and J by 6 bases, leaving a gap of 20 bases between them. Including the terminal cysteine and phenylalanine, the CDR3 comprises 16 residues. Left in the record is the CDR3 DNA by itself, 48 bases read in frame from the first base. Sequenced sample: peripheral blood. The receptor was derived from a man between 70 and 80 years old with COVID-19, enrolled during active disease. The receptor chain draws on TRBV19 and TRBJ2-1; TRBD1 is possibly the D segment (5 matching bases). The nucleotide sequence reads as follows: TGTGCCAGTAGTGCCCAATTACAGGTTTCGGGCAATGAGCAGTTCTTC. It is translated as CASSAQLQVSGNEQFF.